One T cell receptor (beta chain) is described in this entry. This sample was taken from a study of T cell responses to AZD1222 COVID-19 vaccine. Looked up from germline, CDR1 is SGHTA and CDR2 is FQGNSA. This CDR3 contains 15 residues. The V gene end was trimmed by 1 base and the J gene end by 5 bases; junction bases not matched to a gene: 5. The table came from immunoSEQ multiplex PCR; TCRdb's copy has only in-frame clones and leaves some out. The sample shows 150,000 to 200,000 clones, around 90% of them seen only once. The source material was peripheral blood, sampled on day 0 of AZD1222 vaccination. This receptor was taken from an adult in good health. The chain couples TRBV7-2 to TRBJ2-7; 10 bases agree with TRBD1. In DNA, the CDR3 is TGTGCCAGCAGCTTAGTTCGGGACAGGGGTAACGAGCAGTACTTC. Its protein is CASSLVRDRGNEQYF.